One and the same sample provided the 29 T cell receptor beta chains below, sequenced in a study of T cells in Graves' hyperthyroidism and ophthalmopathy. There were TCR beta CDR3 regions amplified from RNA transcripts. During a first-round RT-PCR of the TCR CDR3, the HTBI primer set was used. In TCRdb, the multiplex PCR reads were re-called with MiXCR into one record per CDR3 protein. This sample carries 300,000 to 450,000 distinct CDR3 sequences, about a sixth of them seen once, and the ten largest clones take 28%. Sequencing was done on a sample of blood. These receptors were obtained from a woman aged 18-29 years with Graves' hyperthyroidism that later progressed to Graves' ophthalmopathy.

This clonotype was detected only a few times. CDR3 region: CASSTQGTGNTIYF. CDR3 bases: TGTGCCAGCAGTACTCAGGGGACCGGAAACACCATATATTTT. The V gene is TRBV12-3 or TRBV12-4, the J gene TRBJ1-3; the D gene is possibly TRBD1 (6 bases). The CDR3 has 14 amino acids. V lost 5 bases to trimming and J lost 4 bases, with 12 bases between them.

This clonotype was counted ten times or more. The V and J genes are TRBV6-2 or TRBV6-3 and TRBJ2-2; D remains ambiguous. This CDR3 comprises 16 residues. The germline V gene has CDR1 MNHEY and CDR2 SVGEGT. V was pared by 4 bases and J by 4 bases, with 16 bases between. In nucleotides, the CDR3 is TGTGCCAGCAGTTCGGGTGTTCCCCGGACCACCGGGGAGCTGTTTTTT. It translates to CASSSGVPRTTGELFF.

This clonotype was detected many times. The chain employs TRBV20-1 and TRBJ2-7; D is possibly TRBD2 (6 bases). CDR3 size: 15 residues. Trimming shortened V by 5 bases and J by 0 bases, and 17 bases separated the two germline ends. Germline lookup yields CDR1 DFQATT and CDR2 SNEGSKA (reference sequence). As DNA, the CDR3 is TGCAGTGCTGGGGGGACTTTGTGGGCCTCCTACGAGCAGTACTTC. It encodes CSAGGTLWASYEQYF.

The chain carries TRBV27 and TRBJ1-3; D not certain. The germline V gene has CDR1 MNHEY and CDR2 SMNVEV (reference sequence). The CDR3 consists of 11 residues. V gave up 8 bases and J gave up 3 bases, with 5 bases separating them. The CDR3 DNA sequence: TGTGCCAGCCACTATGGAAACACCATATATTTT. Translating it yields CASHYGNTIYF.

This clonotype was counted a few times. The chain couples TRBV7-2 to TRBJ1-2, with D maybe TRBD1 (5 bases). V lost 7 bases and J lost 7, with 37 bases in between. CDR3 length: 20 residues. Germline CDR1 is SGHTA and CDR2 is FQGNSA. CDR3 amino acids: CASTYYKSIRASLGTAGYTF. CDR3 sequence (DNA): TGTGCCAGCACCTATTATAAAAGTATCAGGGCAAGTCTGGGGACGGCTGGCTACACCTTC.

There are many counts of this clonotype. The chain is built from TRBV11-2 and TRBJ2-2; D unresolved. The length of the CDR3 is 13 residues. V lost 6 bases and J lost 5, with 10 bases in between. CDR1 and CDR2 from the germline V gene are SGHAT and FQNNGV. CDR3 bases: TGTGCCAGCAGTCCGTGGTGGACCGGGGAGCTGTTTTTT. Encoded protein: CASSPWWTGELFF. The variable domain in full, completed from reference TRBV11-2 and TRBJ2-2, reads EAGVAQSPRYKIIEKRQSVAFWCNPISGHATLYWYQQILGQGPKLLIQFQNNGVVDDSQLPKDRFSAERLKGVDSTLKIQPAKLEDSAVYLCASSPWWTGELFFGEGSRLTVL.

This clonotype has just a few counts. The rearrangement joins TRBV29-1 to TRBJ2-5, with D perhaps being TRBD1 or TRBD2 (5 bases each). Deletions cut 7 bases from V and 5 bases from J, with 14 bases between. Germline CDR1 reads SQVTM; CDR2 reads ANQGSEA. The CDR3 sequence is 12 residues long. This chain's CDR3 is CSARGGGETQYF. CDR3 nucleotides: TGCAGCGCCCGTGGGGGTGGGGAGACCCAGTACTTC.

Ten or more counts support this clonotype. V usage is TRBV6-2 or TRBV6-3 and J usage is TRBJ2-7; 11 bases line up with TRBD2. Germline loops: CDR1 MNHEY, CDR2 SVGEGT. The CDR3 sequence is 16 residues long. With V trimmed by 5 bases and J by 0 bases, 6 bases remained unmatched. The CDR3 DNA follows: TGTGCCAGCAGTCGCTCCACTAGCGGGAGCTCCTACGAGCAGTACTTC. This codes for CASSRSTSGSSYEQYF.

This clonotype was seen ten or more times. J is TRBJ2-7 and V is TRBV2; maybe TRBD1 (6 bases). This CDR3 comprises 14 residues. The germline V gene has CDR1 SNHLY and CDR2 FYNNEI. Trimming left V 8 bases short and J 2 bases short, with 16 bases between. Here the CDR3 reads CASRLDQGTYEQYF. CDR3 nucleotides: TGTGCCAGCCGCCTGGATCAGGGGACCTACGAGCAGTACTTC.

This clonotype has more than one count but fewer than ten. V usage is TRBV2 and J usage is TRBJ2-7; 9 nucleotides align to TRBD2. This CDR3 has 18 amino acids. J gave up 2 bases and V 3 bases, and 14 bases lay outside the gene matches. The germline gives CDR1 SNHLY, CDR2 FYNNEI. CDR3 protein: CASSEGSGRLSRAYEQYF. CDR3 coding DNA: TGTGCCAGCAGTGAGGGGAGCGGGAGGCTTTCAAGGGCCTACGAGCAGTACTTC.

This clonotype was recorded at least ten times. The chain uses TRBV2 and TRBJ2-1; 8 bases map to TRBD2. This CDR3 region has 15 residues. The ends lost 7 bases at V and 7 bases at J; junction bases unmatched: 12. Germline CDR1 SNHLY, CDR2 FYNNEI. The CDR3 protein is CASNPQAGVRNEQFF. The CDR3 DNA reads as TGTGCCAGCAACCCTCAAGCGGGAGTAAGGAATGAGCAGTTCTTC.

This clonotype came up many times. The genes are TRBV6-1 and TRBJ2-1; tentatively, D is TRBD2 (6 bases). The CDR3 length is 18 residues. CDR1 is MNHNS and CDR2 is SASEGT in the germline V gene. V lost 1 base and J 2 bases, leaving 18 bases between the germline ends. CDR3 sequence (DNA): TGTGCCAGCAGTGAAGGGGTTTACCGCGGGACTCCCTACAATGAGCAGTTCTTC. Translation gives CASSEGVYRGTPYNEQFF.

This clonotype was counted ten times or more. This CDR3 reads CASRPRQAYNEQFF. The CDR3 DNA sequence: TGTGCCAGCAGACCCAGACAGGCTTACAATGAGCAGTTCTTC. V usage is TRBV27 and J usage is TRBJ2-1, with a tentative D call TRBD1 (6 bases). V gave up 6 bases and J gave up 4 bases, with 13 bases separating them. Germline-derived CDR1 and CDR2 are MNHEY and SMNVEV (reference sequence). The CDR3 runs to 14 residues.

This clonotype was observed at least ten times. The chain combines TRBV28 with TRBJ1-5, with unresolved D. CDR1 MDHEN and CDR2 SYDVKM come from the germline V gene. CDR3 length: 17 residues. V lost 5 bases, J lost 3 bases, and 20 bases lay in between. CDR3 nucleotides: TGTGCCAGCAGTCTAATGCAAGGACGGAAAATCAATCAGCCCCAGCATTTT. This translates into CASSLMQGRKINQPQHF.

This clonotype was counted ten times or more. The chain combines TRBV20-1 with TRBJ2-7; D may match TRBD1 or TRBD2 (5 bases each). Germline CDR1 is DFQATT and CDR2 is SNEGSKA (reference sequence). This CDR3 has 15 amino acids. V was clipped by 2 bases and J by 2 bases, with 16 bases between them. In DNA form, the CDR3 reads TGCAGTGCTAGATCCGATAGAGGGGTGACCTACGAGCAGTACTTC. This gives the protein CSARSDRGVTYEQYF.

This clonotype appeared many times. J is TRBJ2-7 and V is TRBV28, with 8 bases fitting TRBD1. Trimming removed 2 bases from V and 2 bases from J; junction bases left unmatched: 2. Germline CDR1 MDHEN, CDR2 SYDVKM. The CDR3 is made up of 14 amino acids. The CDR3: CASSLTGGAYEQYF. In nucleotides, the CDR3 is TGTGCCAGCAGTTTAACAGGGGGTGCCTACGAGCAGTACTTC.

This chain uses TRBV19 with TRBJ2-2, with D perhaps matching TRBD1 (5 bases). V was clipped by 6 bases and J by 0 bases, with 11 bases between them. The CDR3 is made up of 15 amino acids. Per germline, CDR1 LNHDA and CDR2 SQIVND (reference sequence). The CDR3 sequence: CASRRQLTNTGELFF. The CDR3 DNA follows: TGTGCCAGTAGACGACAGCTTACGAACACCGGGGAGCTGTTTTTT.

Many counts were recorded for this clonotype. This chain uses TRBV29-1 with TRBJ2-5; 10 bases match TRBD2. Germline assignment: CDR1 SQVTM and CDR2 ANQGSEA. The ends lost 5 bases at V and 5 bases at J; junction bases unmatched: 5. The CDR3 loop spans 13 amino acids. CDR3 coding DNA: TGCAGCGTTAGCGGGAGGGCGGGCGAGACCCAGTACTTC. This translates into CSVSGRAGETQYF. Drawing the rest from reference TRBV29-1 and TRBJ2-5, the complete variable domain is SAVISQKPSRDICQRGTSLTIQCQVDSQVTMMFWYRQQPGQSLTLIATANQGSEATYESGFVIDKFPISRPNLTFSTLTVSNMSPEDSSIYLCSVSGRAGETQYFGPGTRLLVL.

This clonotype has more than one count but fewer than ten. This chain connects TRBV6-5 to TRBJ1-3; D gene ambiguous. V shed 4 bases and J shed 6 bases, with 13 bases lying between them. Germline V CDR1 and CDR2: MNHEY, SVGAGI. The CDR3 has 14 residues. The CDR3 loop reads CASSSTDRENTIYF. DNA for the CDR3: TGTGCCAGCAGTTCGACGGACCGGGAAAACACCATATATTTT.

This clonotype was counted a few times. The rearrangement links TRBV20-1 to TRBJ1-2; D call uncertain. This CDR3 has 8 residues. Germline CDR1 is DFQATT and CDR2 is SNEGSKA (reference sequence). V lost 5 bases to trimming and J lost 11 bases, with 6 bases between them. The CDR3 nucleotides are TGCAGTGCTGGAAGATACACCTTC. It codes for CSAGRYTF.

This clonotype was seen only a few times. The gene calls are TRBV7-9 and TRBJ2-7, with TRBD1 matching 7 bases. The germline CDR1 and CDR2 sequences are SEHNR and FQNEAQ (reference sequence). This CDR3 is built from 15 residues. The V and J ends lost 4 bases and 2 bases, in that order; junction bases with no gene match: 8. CDR3 DNA sequence: TGTGCCAGCAGCTCCCCCAGACAGGGACCCTACGAGCAGTACTTC. Amino acid sequence: CASSSPRQGPYEQYF. The entire variable domain, with the rest obtained from reference TRBV7-9 and TRBJ2-7, is as follows: DTGVSQNPRHKITKRGQNVTFRCDPISEHNRLYWYRQTLGQGPEFLTYFQNEAQLEKSRLLSDRFSAERPKGSFSTLEIQRTEQGDSAMYLCASSSPRQGPYEQYFGPGTRLTVT.

In its sample, this clonotype was seen many times. The chain joins TRBV20-1 to TRBJ2-7; 12 positions agree with TRBD2. Germline CDR1 is DFQATT and CDR2 is SNEGSKA (reference sequence). V was clipped by 6 bases and J by 0 bases; unmatched bases: 6. The CDR3 is made up of 15 amino acids. The CDR3 region has the DNA TGCAGTGCCTCAGGACTAGCGGGACTCTCCTACGAGCAGTACTTC. Translation gives CSASGLAGLSYEQYF.

The table lists this clonotype with many counts. The chain has TRBV6-2 or TRBV6-3 and TRBJ1-1; unclear D gene. Germline loops: CDR1 MNHEY, CDR2 SVGEGT. The CDR3 sequence is 13 residues long. V dropped 7 bases and J dropped 6 bases, with 15 bases sitting between them. The CDR3 here is CASTQTWAAEAFF. CDR3 in DNA: TGTGCCAGCACCCAAACGTGGGCGGCTGAAGCTTTCTTT.

This clonotype was detected ten times or more. The chain uses TRBV11-2 and TRBJ1-3, with D unresolved. The CDR3 totals 13 residues. V shed 0 bases and J shed 10 bases, with 10 bases lying between them. CDR1 and CDR2 from the germline V gene are SGHAT and FQNNGV. CDR3 region: CASSLDGLRTIYF. CDR3 bases: TGTGCCAGCAGCTTAGACGGCTTACGGACCATATATTTT.

This clonotype showed up many times. The chain carries TRBV11-3 and TRBJ2-1, with TRBD2 identical over 11 bases. This CDR3 is 16 amino acids long. The junction had 3 bases not matched to a gene; V was cut back by 1 base and J by 4 bases. CDR1 is SGHNT, CDR2 YENEEA, per germline. CDR3 coding DNA: TGTGCCAGCAGCTTAGGGGGACTAGCGGTATACAATGAGCAGTTCTTC. Its translation: CASSLGGLAVYNEQFF.

This clonotype was picked up a small number of times. The chain is built from TRBV4-3 and TRBJ1-5, with D tentatively TRBD1 (5 bases). The CDR3 totals 16 residues. Per germline, CDR1 LGHNA and CDR2 YSLEER. V was cut by 0 bases and J by 7 bases, with 16 bases left in between. The CDR3, as DNA: TGCGCCAGCAGCCAAGACGGACACCAGGCTGAGCAGCCCCAGCATTTT. Encoded protein: CASSQDGHQAEQPQHF.

This sequence joins TRBV10-3 and TRBJ2-1; D may be TRBD2 (6 bases). The CDR3 totals 14 residues. The germline V gene has CDR1 ENHRY and CDR2 SYGVKD. V lost 2 bases and J 4 bases, leaving 9 bases between the germline ends. The CDR3 loop is CAISEGGTYNEQFF. CDR3 DNA sequence: TGTGCCATCAGTGAGGGCGGGACGTACAATGAGCAGTTCTTC.

At least ten counts were recorded for this clonotype. The V and J genes are TRBV11-2 and TRBJ1-2; 12 nucleotides align to TRBD1. The CDR3 length is 15 residues. The germline CDR1 and CDR2 sequences are SGHAT and FQNNGV. The V gene end was trimmed by 5 bases and the J gene end by 4 bases; junction bases not matched to a gene: 5. CDR3 loop: CASSPGTGGLYGYTF. CDR3 nucleotide sequence: TGTGCCAGCAGCCCCGGGACAGGGGGCCTCTATGGCTACACCTTC.

This clonotype was counted ten times or more. This rearrangement joins TRBV5-1 to TRBJ2-2, with 10 bases identical to TRBD2. The germline V gene has CDR1 SGHRS and CDR2 YFSETQ. CDR3 length equals 18 residues. V lost 0 bases, J lost 3 bases, and 8 bases stayed unmatched. The CDR3 DNA reads as TGCGCCAGCAGCTTGGAGGGTAGCGGGAGGCCATACACCGGGGAGCTGTTTTTT. It translates to CASSLEGSGRPYTGELFF.